This T cell receptor beta chain was found in a study of T cell repertoires in cytomegalovirus infection. To note about this clonotype: Its antigen is undetermined.

TCRdb passed the reads through MiXCR, listing each CDR3 protein once. Found here are under 800,000 distinct CDR3 sequences, 20% to 25% of them singletons; the top ten hold less than 9.5%. V gave up 1 base and J gave up 4 bases, with 10 bases separating them. In germline, CDR1 is MNHEY, CDR2 SVGAGI. The CDR3 extends over 15 amino acids. Study observations and caveats: Totalled public TCR beta family frequency picked out people who carried CMV plus the relevant HLA. The response measured ex vivo was dominated by TCR beta clonotypes (HLA-C-restricted and CMV-specific).

The source material was CD8+ T cells from PBMCs. The chain carries TRBV6-5 and TRBJ2-2; D unresolved. This TCR was recovered from a human donor in good health (CMV status not recorded). Some clones in this sample may be carry-over from other donors' samples. CDR3 loop: CASSYWNWSTGELFF. In DNA form, the CDR3 reads TGTGCCAGCAGTTACTGGAATTGGAGCACCGGGGAGCTGTTTTTT.